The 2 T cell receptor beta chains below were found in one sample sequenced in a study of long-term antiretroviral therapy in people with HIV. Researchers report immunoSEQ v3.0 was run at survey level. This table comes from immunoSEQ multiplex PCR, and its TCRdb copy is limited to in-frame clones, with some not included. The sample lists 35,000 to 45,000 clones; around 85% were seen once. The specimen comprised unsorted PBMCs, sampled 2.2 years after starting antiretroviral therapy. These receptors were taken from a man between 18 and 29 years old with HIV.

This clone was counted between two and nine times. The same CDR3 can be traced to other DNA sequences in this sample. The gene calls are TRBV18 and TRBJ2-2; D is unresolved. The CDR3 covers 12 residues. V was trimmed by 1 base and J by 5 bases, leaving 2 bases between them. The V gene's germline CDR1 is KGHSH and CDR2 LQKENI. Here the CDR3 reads CASSPRTGELFF. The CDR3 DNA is TGTGCCAGCTCACCACGGACCGGGGAGCTGTTTTTT.

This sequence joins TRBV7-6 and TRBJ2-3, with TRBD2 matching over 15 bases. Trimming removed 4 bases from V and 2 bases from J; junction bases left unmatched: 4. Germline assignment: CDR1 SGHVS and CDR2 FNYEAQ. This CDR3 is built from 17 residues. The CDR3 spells CASSSRTSGRDTDTQYF. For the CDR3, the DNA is TGTGCCAGCAGCTCCCGGACTAGCGGGAGGGACACAGATACGCAGTATTTT.